Listed below are T cell receptor beta chains from one sample, sequenced in a study of identical twins. TCRdb itself ran the 5' RACE reads through MiXCR, one entry per CDR3 protein. The table lists some 230,000 distinct CDR3 sequences, over 5.5% of them singletons. This same sample was also taken into another study, of T cells expressing NK-cell markers.

Input material: CD8+ T cells sorted from blood. Receptors originate from a woman aged 18-29 years in good health. Both conserved end residues are part of each CDR3. A D gene is named only where the DNA matches it firmly. Clone size is stated in some rows and not others, as once, few, many or a class when expanded.

>TRBJ2-3|TRBV9|TRBD2|many
CASSVLETSSLHTQYF
TGTGCCAGCAGCGTTCTCGAGACTAGCTCACTTCATACGCAGTATTTT
>TRBJ2-7|TRBV10-3|.|many
CAISVKADSYEQYF
TGTGCCATCAGTGTAAAGGCGGACTCCTACGAGCAGTACTTC
>TRBJ2-5|TRBV7-8|TRBD2|few
CASSLKGGGADETQYF
TGTGCCAGCAGCTTAAAGGGCGGGGGGGCCGATGAGACCCAGTACTTC
>TRBJ2-3|TRBV18|.|few
CASSPLATATQYF
TGTGCCAGCTCACCCCTCGCAACGGCTACGCAGTATTTT
>TRBJ1-4|TRBV3-1|.|many
CASSQDEGEKLFF
TGTGCCAGCAGCCAAGATGAAGGAGAAAAACTGTTTTTT
>TRBJ2-5|TRBV6-1|.|few
CASGKGEDQETQYF
TGTGCCAGCGGGAAGGGGGAGGATCAAGAGACCCAGTACTTC
>TRBJ1-5|TRBV6-1|TRBD1|.
CASGQGANQPQHF
TGTGCCAGCGGACAGGGGGCAAATCAGCCCCAGCATTTT
>TRBJ2-3|TRBV6-2/TRBV6-3|TRBD2|few
CASSVAGRSTDTQYF
TGTGCCAGCAGCGTAGCGGGGAGGAGCACAGATACGCAGTATTTT
>TRBJ2-1|TRBV15|.|many
CATSRDQGSYNEQFF
TGTGCCACCAGCAGAGACCAGGGTTCCTACAATGAGCAGTTCTTC
>TRBJ1-1|TRBV7-9|.|few
CASSLGGYEAFF
TGTGCCAGCAGCTTAGGGGGGTATGAAGCTTTCTTT
>TRBJ2-7|TRBV15|.|.
CATSSSTGSYEQYF
TGTGCCACCAGCAGCTCGACCGGATCCTACGAGCAGTACTTC
>TRBJ2-1|TRBV18|TRBD1|few
CASSPPGTVAYNEQFF
TGTGCCAGCTCACCACCGGGGACAGTAGCCTACAATGAGCAGTTCTTC
>TRBJ2-7|TRBV7-6|.|few
CASSRGPDEQYF
TGTGCCAGCAGTCGAGGCCCGGACGAGCAGTACTTC
>TRBJ2-5|TRBV2|TRBD2|.
CASSRLAGRRETQYF
TGTGCCAGCAGCCGACTAGCGGGGAGGAGGGAGACCCAGTACTTC
>TRBJ2-3|TRBV6-5|TRBD2|few
CASSYFNSGDTDTQYF
TGTGCCAGCAGTTACTTCAATAGCGGGGACACAGATACGCAGTATTTT
>TRBJ2-5|TRBV6-1|.|few
CASSGEWNSQETQYF
TGTGCCAGCAGTGGCGAGTGGAATTCCCAAGAGACCCAGTACTTC
>TRBJ2-3|TRBV12-3/TRBV12-4|TRBD2|few
CASLAGGLGDTQYF
TGTGCCAGTTTAGCGGGGGGGCTGGGAGATACGCAGTATTTT
>TRBJ2-5|TRBV4-1|TRBD2|.
CASSPLAGGRAQYF
TGCGCCAGCAGCCCCCTAGCGGGGGGGCGAGCCCAGTACTTC
>TRBJ2-5|TRBV7-9|.|.
CASSWMAEGAKTQYF
TGTGCCAGCAGCTGGATGGCGGAGGGCGCAAAGACCCAGTACTTC
>TRBJ2-3|TRBV20-1|TRBD2|.
CSARNIPVSGGATDTQYF
TGCAGTGCTAGAAATATCCCAGTTAGCGGGGGGGCAACAGATACGCAGTATTTT
>TRBJ1-2|TRBV2|.|few
CASRERGRGYGYTF
TGTGCCAGCAGAGAGCGGGGAAGGGGGTATGGCTACACCTTC
>TRBJ1-1|TRBV29-1|.|few
CSVFRDTTEAFF
TGCAGCGTTTTTAGGGACACCACTGAAGCTTTCTTT
>TRBJ2-7|TRBV5-1|TRBD2|.
CASSLNPGLAGNYDEQYF
TGCGCCAGCAGCCTGAATCCGGGACTAGCGGGAAACTACGACGAGCAGTACTTC
>TRBJ1-1|TRBV12-3/TRBV12-4|.|many
CASSLATNTEAFF
TGTGCCAGCAGTTTAGCAACGAACACTGAAGCTTTCTTT
>TRBJ2-2|TRBV6-1|.|few
CASALGEQPSTGELFF
TGTGCCAGCGCCCTTGGGGAACAGCCCTCCACCGGGGAGCTGTTTTTT
>TRBJ2-7|TRBV20-1|TRBD2|few
CSASGRLAGGEPGEQYF
TGCAGTGCTAGCGGTAGGCTAGCGGGAGGAGAGCCTGGGGAGCAGTACTTC